This T cell receptor (beta chain) was captured in a study of tumor-infiltrating lymphocytes in primary liver carcinoma. Both blood RNA, taken from unsorted whole blood, and germline DNA were extracted. The CDR3 covers 15 residues. V shed 0 bases and J shed 0 bases, with 6 bases lying between them. Germline V gene data show CDR1 as MNHEY and CDR2 as SVGAGI. Starting material of roughly 550 ng total RNA yielded TCR beta cDNA via a constant-region primer. ARM-PCR was slightly modified, and three nested multiplex PCR rounds with it gave rise to the TCR beta libraries. For approximately 11 cycles apiece, the opening two PCR rounds ran with TRBV1-TRBV30 forward primers and a C-beta reverse primer. Via MiXCR, TCRdb re-called the multiplex PCR reads, giving one row per CDR3 protein. The table records about 320,000 distinct CDR3 sequences, almost 60% of them present only once.

This sequence was found in a woman in her thirties with primary liver carcinoma and hepatitis B virus infection. This sequence joins TRBV6-5 and TRBJ2-4; unclear D gene. Sequenced sample: peripheral blood. The CDR3 protein is CASSYSVEAKNIQYF. The CDR3 nucleotides read TGTGCCAGCAGTTACTCGGTGGAAGCCAAAAACATTCAGTACTTC.